The 21 T cell receptor beta chains given below trace back to one sample, sequenced in a study of T cell changes during pregnancy in multiple sclerosis. Using immunoSEQ multiplex PCR, the repertoire was profiled, and TCRdb retains in-frame clones only, with some absent. Of some 85,000 clones in the sample, 85% to 95% are singletons; the top ten hold around 0.75%. The sample here was peripheral blood, taken in the second trimester of pregnancy. The receptors stem from a female donor in good health, enrolled as a control in a pregnancy study.

The sample holds one count of this clone. This chain uses TRBV6-6 with TRBJ2-7; 8 bases are shared with TRBD1. CDR1 and CDR2 (germline): MNHNY, SVGAGI (reference sequence). The trim removed 2 bases at V and 2 bases at J, leaving 5 bases unmatched. The CDR3 runs to 15 residues. Here the CDR3 reads CASSYPQGAAYEQYF. DNA for the CDR3: TGTGCCAGCAGTTACCCGCAGGGGGCGGCCTACGAGCAGTACTTC.

The chain carries TRBV7-2 and TRBJ2-3, with D perhaps TRBD1 (5 bases). Germline V gene lookup returns CDR1 SGHTA and CDR2 FQGNSA. Trimming left V 5 bases short and J 6 bases short, with 21 bases between. This CDR3 spans 16 amino acids. The CDR3, as DNA: TGTGCCAGCAGCCCTAGGGGCAACTCCGGGCTCGATACGCAGTATTTT. Translation: CASSPRGNSGLDTQYF.

The J gene is TRBJ1-2, the V gene TRBV6-6; D uncertain. CDR3 size: 13 residues. V was trimmed by 5 bases and J by 10 bases, leaving 17 bases between them. Germline lookup yields CDR1 MNHNY and CDR2 SVGAGI (reference sequence). CDR3 in DNA: TGTGCCAGCAGTCTCTCTGGACGGGAATCCTACACCTTC. Protein sequence: CASSLSGRESYTF.

The V and J genes are TRBV7-2 and TRBJ1-5, with D hard to call. This CDR3 comprises 15 residues. V was trimmed by 2 bases and J by 2 bases, leaving 10 bases between them. The germline V gene encodes CDR1 SGHTA and CDR2 FQGNSA. The DNA of the CDR3 is TGTGCCAGCAGCTTATTAGCTTCAGGCAATCAGCCCCAGCATTTT. Encoded protein: CASSLLASGNQPQHF.

V is TRBV4-2 and J is TRBJ1-4, with 7 bases that match TRBD1. This CDR3 has 16 residues. The J segment lost 0 bases and the V segment lost 0 bases, leaving 1 base of the junction unmatched. CDR1 is LGHNA, CDR2 YNFKEQ, per germline. This CDR3 is CASSQEQGATNEKLFF. In DNA form, the CDR3 reads TGTGCCAGCAGCCAAGAGCAGGGGGCAACTAATGAAAAACTGTTTTTT.

This sequence joins TRBV20-1 and TRBJ1-3, with D maybe TRBD1 (5 bases). Germline values: CDR1 DFQATT, CDR2 SNEGSKA (reference sequence). Trimming left V 3 bases short and J 9 bases short, with 6 bases between. The CDR3 has 10 amino acids. For the CDR3, the DNA is TGCAGTGCTAGGGGGGGCACCATATATTTT. Translated, it gives CSARGGTIYF.

J is TRBJ1-4 and V is TRBV2; D unclear. Germline-derived CDR1 and CDR2 are SNHLY and FYNNEI. Trimming cost V 8 bases and J 4 bases, with 11 bases left between them. The CDR3 is 13 residues long. The CDR3 DNA is TGTGCCAGCGAGATCAGACATAATGAAAAACTGTTTTTT. As protein: CASEIRHNEKLFF.

Only one count was recorded for this clone. This chain links TRBV6-6 with TRBJ2-5; 7 bases fit TRBD2. The CDR3 runs 14 residues. V lost 6 bases, J lost 2 bases, and 6 bases stayed unmatched. Germline lookup yields CDR1 MNHNY and CDR2 SVGAGI (reference sequence). The CDR3 DNA reads as TGTGCCAGCAGCCCCATCGGGGGGCAAGAGACCCAGTACTTC. This sequence encodes CASSPIGGQETQYF.

The chain uses TRBV7-3 and TRBJ1-2; TRBD1 is a possible D gene (5 bases). Deletions cut 0 bases from V and 10 bases from J, with 12 bases between. The CDR3 is 13 amino acids. In germline, CDR1 is SGHTA, CDR2 FQGTGA. The CDR3 DNA sequence: TGTGCCAGCAGCTTAACCGAAGGGGCGTACTACACCTTC. This translates into CASSLTEGAYYTF. Supplemented by reference TRBV7-3 and TRBJ1-2, the full variable domain reads GAGVSQTPSNKVTEKGKYVELRCDPISGHTALYWYRQSLGQGPEFLIYFQGTGAADDSGLPNDRFFAVRPEGSVSTLKIQRTERGDSAVYLCASSLTEGAYYTFGSGTRLTVV.

Here the CDR3 reads CAWSVSTGAYGYTF. The CDR3, as DNA: TGTGCCTGGAGTGTTTCTACAGGGGCCTATGGCTACACCTTC. This sequence joins TRBV30 and TRBJ1-2; 7 nucleotides line up with TRBD1. The germline gives CDR1 GTSNPN, CDR2 SVGIG (reference sequence). V was pared by 0 bases and J by 4 bases, with 5 bases of the junction left unmatched. The CDR3 covers 14 residues.

This chain uses TRBV7-2 with TRBJ1-6; no clear D. The CDR3 has 15 amino acids. The V gene's germline CDR1 is SGHTA and CDR2 FQGNSA. V lost 2 bases and J 9 bases, leaving 14 bases between the germline ends. CDR3 DNA sequence: TGTGCCAGCAGCTTACGTAGAGGTTTCGGTTCACCCCTCCACTTT. Amino acids: CASSLRRGFGSPLHF.

This chain connects TRBV9 to TRBJ1-1; D might be TRBD1 (5 bases). This CDR3 is 12 amino acids long. CDR1 and CDR2 from the germline V gene are SGDLS and YYNGEE. Trimming left V 0 bases short and J 10 bases short, with 10 bases between. The CDR3 coding sequence is TGTGCCAGCAGCGTAGGGGGGGAGACAGCTTTCTTT. Protein: CASSVGGETAFF.

The sample holds one count of this clone. The chain links TRBV5-1 to TRBJ2-7, with D possibly being TRBD2 (8 bases). CDR1 and CDR2 from the germline V gene are SGHRS and YFSETQ. CDR3 size: 14 residues. Trimming took off 4 bases at V and 4 bases at J, with 15 bases between the two ends. The DNA of the CDR3 is TGCGCCAGCAGCCGGGGGGGGACAGCTTACGAGCAGTACTTC. It codes for CASSRGGTAYEQYF.

This clone was found once. The genes are TRBV19 and TRBJ1-4; TRBD1 is a possible D gene (5 bases). V lost 7 bases, J lost 6 bases, and 15 bases lay in between. The CDR3 contains 14 residues. The germline CDR1 and CDR2 sequences are LNHDA and SQIVND (reference sequence). The CDR3 loop is CASKGVGLDEKLFF. The CDR3 bases are TGTGCCAGTAAAGGGGTAGGCTTGGATGAAAAACTGTTTTTT. Full variable domain (missing parts from reference TRBV19 and TRBJ1-4): DGGITQSPKYLFRKEGQNVTLSCEQNLNHDAMYWYRQDPGQGLRLIYYSQIVNDFQKGDIAEGYSVSREKKESFPLTVTSAQKNPTAFYLCASKGVGLDEKLFFGSGTQLSVL.

V is TRBV9 and J is TRBJ2-1, with 7 bases identical to TRBD1. V shed 0 bases and J 4 bases; nucleotides not matched to a gene: 1. Germline loops: CDR1 SGDLS, CDR2 YYNGEE. This CDR3 has 14 residues. CDR3 sequence: CASSVGGQYNEQFF. The CDR3 DNA sequence: TGTGCCAGCAGCGTAGGGGGACAGTACAATGAGCAGTTCTTC.

The rearrangement uses TRBV19 and TRBJ1-2; 7 nucleotides align to TRBD1. Germline V gives CDR1 LNHDA, CDR2 SQIVND (reference sequence). CDR3 length: 15 amino acids. The J segment lost 5 bases and the V segment lost 5 bases, leaving 11 bases of the junction unmatched. CDR3 coding DNA: TGTGCCAGTAGTCCGAGCAGGGGGAAGCAGTATGGCTACACCTTC. This gives the protein CASSPSRGKQYGYTF.

The V call is TRBV7-2, the J call TRBJ1-3; D is unclear. In germline, CDR1 is SGHTA, CDR2 FQGNSA. With 0 bases removed from V and 4 bases from J, the gap between germline ends came to 4 bases. The CDR3 is 13 residues long. CDR3 amino acids: CASSLAAGNTIYF. The CDR3 DNA reads as TGTGCCAGCAGCTTAGCAGCAGGAAACACCATATATTTT.

The chain is built from TRBV4-3 and TRBJ1-2, with D uncertain. This CDR3 comprises 14 residues. The V end was cut by 0 bases, the J end by 1 base, with 6 bases between. Germline V gene lookup returns CDR1 LGHNA and CDR2 YSLEER. The chain's CDR3 is CASSQDGGNYGYTF. The CDR3 coding sequence is TGCGCCAGCAGCCAAGATGGCGGTAACTATGGCTACACCTTC.

The chain couples TRBV7-2 to TRBJ1-6, with 7 bases matching TRBD1. The CDR3 runs 14 residues. Trimming at V came to 6 bases and at J to 2 bases, leaving 1 base not matched to a gene. Germline lookup yields CDR1 SGHTA and CDR2 FQGNSA. The DNA of the CDR3 is TGTGCCAGCAGGGGACAGCCCTATAATTCACCCCTCCACTTT. Translation gives CASRGQPYNSPLHF. Supplemented by reference TRBV7-2 and TRBJ1-6, the full variable domain reads GAGVSQSPSNKVTEKGKDVELRCDPISGHTALYWYRQSLGQGLEFLIYFQGNSAPDKSGLPSDRFSAERTGGSVSTLTIQRTQQEDSAVYLCASRGQPYNSPLHFGNGTRLTVT.

A few counts support this clone. V gene TRBV25-1 combines with J gene TRBJ2-2, with TRBD2 matching over 11 bases. From germline, CDR1 is MGHDK and CDR2 SYGVNS. The CDR3 totals 15 residues. V shed 6 bases and J 1 base; nucleotides not matched to a gene: 1. CDR3 in DNA: TGTGCCAGCAGCCTAGCGGGGGGGAACACCGGGGAGCTGTTTTTT. Protein: CASSLAGGNTGELFF.

The genes are TRBV6-6 and TRBJ1-6; 9 bases match TRBD1. The CDR3 extends over 16 amino acids. Per the germline V gene, CDR1 is MNHNY and CDR2 is SVGAGI (reference sequence). Losses at the gene ends were 5 bases for V and 2 bases for J; bases not matched to a gene: 4. The CDR3 DNA follows: TGTGCCAGCAGTCAGGGACAGGGAGCCTATAATTCACCCCTCCACTTT. It specifies CASSQGQGAYNSPLHF.